Shown below are 30 T cell receptor beta chains from a single sample sequenced in a study of T cell responses to AZD1222 COVID-19 vaccine. Using immunoSEQ multiplex PCR, the repertoire was profiled, and TCRdb retains in-frame clones only, with some absent. Found here are 130,000 to 150,000 clones, around 90% of them singletons; the top ten hold about 5.5%. Specimen: peripheral blood, collected on day 0 of AZD1222 vaccination. All receptors come from an adult in good health.

The chain combines TRBV6-6 with TRBJ1-1; 7 bases fit TRBD1. With V trimmed by 5 bases and J by 2 bases, 17 bases remained unmatched. CDR1 and CDR2 (germline): MNHNY, SVGAGI (reference sequence). The CDR3 sequence is 18 residues long. CDR3 sequence reads: CASSRLSTGWVGNTEAFF. CDR3 nucleotide sequence: TGTGCCAGCAGTCGACTATCGACAGGGTGGGTGGGAAACACTGAAGCTTTCTTT.

As DNA, the CDR3 is TGTGCCAGCAGTTCCGTTGGTTTGGTCTACGAGCAGTACTTC. Translating it yields CASSSVGLVYEQYF. V is TRBV28 and J is TRBJ2-7; unclear D gene. The CDR3 runs to 14 residues. CDR1 and CDR2 from the germline V gene are MDHEN and SYDVKM. Trimming shortened V by 4 bases and J by 3 bases, and 13 bases separated the two germline ends.

The V gene is TRBV11-2, the J gene TRBJ2-7; D assignment may be TRBD1 or TRBD2 (5 bases each). The germline gives CDR1 SGHAT, CDR2 FQNNGV. Deletions cut 5 bases from V and 4 bases from J, with 18 bases between. The CDR3 runs 15 residues. CDR3 protein: CASSPLRGRPYEQYF. CDR3 nucleotides: TGTGCCAGCAGCCCTTTACGGGGCAGGCCTTACGAGCAGTACTTC.

A single count supports this clone. V and J are TRBV4-1 and TRBJ2-2; D tentatively fits TRBD1 or TRBD2 (5 bases each). V was clipped by 0 bases and J by 1 base, with 18 bases between them. There are 19 residues in the CDR3. Looked up from germline, CDR1 is MGHRA and CDR2 is YSYEKL. In DNA form, the CDR3 reads TGCGCCAGCAGCCAAGAGGGGCACGGGATAGACAGGAACACCGGGGAGCTGTTTTTT. It translates to CASSQEGHGIDRNTGELFF.

The chain employs TRBV30 and TRBJ1-5; no firm D call. CDR3 length: 13 amino acids. The V end was cut by 5 bases, the J end by 4 bases, with 12 bases between. CDR1 and CDR2 (germline): GTSNPN, SVGIG (reference sequence). The CDR3 nucleotides are TGTGCCTGGGGAGGAGGGATAAATCAGCCCCAGCATTTT. Its protein product is CAWGGGINQPQHF.

V and J are TRBV5-1 and TRBJ2-3; D not certain. The CDR3 contains 13 residues. V was cut by 4 bases and J by 2 bases, with 8 bases left in between. Germline V gene sequence: CDR1 SGHRS, CDR2 YFSETQ. This chain's CDR3 is CASSPISTDTQYF. DNA of the CDR3: TGCGCCAGCAGCCCAATCTCCACAGATACGCAGTATTTT.

V gene TRBV7-9 combines with J gene TRBJ1-1; D not resolved. Trimming left V 4 bases short and J 1 base short, with 7 bases between. Germline V gene data show CDR1 as SEHNR and CDR2 as FQNEAQ (reference sequence). The CDR3 has 13 amino acids. CDR3 sequence reads: CASSSQRNTEAFF. CDR3 coding DNA: TGTGCCAGCAGCTCCCAGAGGAACACTGAAGCTTTCTTT.

V and J are TRBV28 and TRBJ1-2; 7 nucleotides agree with TRBD1. The V gene's germline CDR1 is MDHEN and CDR2 SYDVKM. V trimming: 3 bases; J trimming: 4 bases; junction bases outside the gene matches: 17. The CDR3 contains 18 residues. The CDR3 DNA reads TGTGCCAGCAGTTTTCCCCGTAGAAGACAGGGTTCAAGCTATGGCTACACCTTC. Amino acids: CASSFPRRRQGSSYGYTF.

This clone came up once. The chain is built from TRBV24-1 and TRBJ1-5; D uncertain. CDR3 size: 16 residues. V was shortened by 4 bases and J by 4 bases, with 16 bases between the two germline ends. Germline loops: CDR1 KGHDR, CDR2 SFDVKD. The CDR3 sequence: CATSDRREQVNQPQHF. CDR3 sequence (DNA): TGTGCCACCAGTGACCGCAGAGAGCAGGTTAATCAGCCCCAGCATTTT.

The table lists this clone with a count of one. The chain joins TRBV6-2 or TRBV6-3 to TRBJ2-1, with 10 bases aligning to TRBD1. The CDR3 covers 13 residues. Germline values: CDR1 MNHEY, CDR2 SVGEGT. Trimming took 6 bases from V and 9 from J; bases not matched to a gene: 5. The CDR3 DNA reads as TGTGCCAGCAGCCCGGGACAGGGGAGTGAGCAGTTCTTC. This translates into CASSPGQGSEQFF.

The chain joins TRBV27 to TRBJ1-1; D uncertain. This CDR3 is built from 13 residues. Trimming stripped 3 bases from V and 4 bases from J, with 9 bases between. From germline, CDR1 is MNHEY and CDR2 SMNVEV (reference sequence). This CDR3 is CASSFRPGTEAFF. CDR3 bases: TGTGCCAGCAGTTTCCGTCCGGGCACTGAAGCTTTCTTT.

This clone came up once. The chain combines TRBV5-4 with TRBJ1-3; tentative D call: TRBD1 (6 bases). CDR1 is SGHNT, CDR2 YYREEE, per germline (reference sequence). The V gene lost 4 bases and the J gene lost 3 bases, with 14 bases spanning the gap. The CDR3 covers 15 residues. The CDR3 is CASSPNQGFGNTIYF. The CDR3 nucleotides read TGTGCCAGCAGCCCAAATCAGGGGTTTGGAAACACCATATATTTT.

V usage is TRBV29-1 and J usage is TRBJ2-1; 7 bases map to TRBD1. Trimming took 7 bases from V and 3 from J; bases not matched to a gene: 6. The CDR3 totals 13 residues. CDR1 and CDR2 from the germline V gene are SQVTM and ANQGSEA. As DNA, the CDR3 is TGCAGCGCCCGGACAGGATTCTACAATGAGCAGTTCTTC. It codes for CSARTGFYNEQFF.

This clone was found a few times. V is TRBV7-3 and J is TRBJ2-5; TRBD1 aligns across 8 bases. With 3 bases clipped from V and 1 base from J, the junction kept 4 bases outside the gene matches. The CDR3 sequence is 15 residues long. Germline V gene sequence: CDR1 SGHTA, CDR2 FQGTGA. CDR3 in amino acids: CASSLGRGLQETQYF. CDR3 coding DNA: TGTGCCAGCAGCTTGGGCAGGGGGCTCCAAGAGACCCAGTACTTC. The whole variable domain, remainder taken from reference TRBV7-3 and TRBJ2-5, is GAGVSQTPSNKVTEKGKYVELRCDPISGHTALYWYRQSLGQGPEFLIYFQGTGAADDSGLPNDRFFAVRPEGSVSTLKIQRTERGDSAVYLCASSLGRGLQETQYFGPGTRLLVL.

The chain employs TRBV9 and TRBJ1-1; 7 positions match TRBD1. The trim removed 3 bases at V and 4 bases at J, leaving 9 bases unmatched. The CDR3 is 15 amino acids. Germline CDR1 SGDLS, CDR2 YYNGEE. CDR3 sequence (DNA): TGTGCCAGCAGCGCCAGACAGGGTGGGAGCACTGAAGCTTTCTTT. Its protein is CASSARQGGSTEAFF. The whole variable domain, remainder taken from reference TRBV9 and TRBJ1-1, is DSGVTQTPKHLITATGQRVTLRCSPRSGDLSVYWYQQSLDQGLQFLIQYYNGEERAKGNILERFSAQQFPDLHSELNLSSLELGDSALYFCASSARQGGSTEAFFGQGTRLTVV.

The rearrangement links TRBV29-1 to TRBJ2-2, with D possibly called TRBD1 or TRBD2 (7 bases each). V was pared by 5 bases and J by 3 bases, with 13 bases between. The CDR3 totals 14 residues. Germline CDR1 SQVTM, CDR2 ANQGSEA. The CDR3 sequence is CSVRSGGDTGELFF. The CDR3 bases are TGCAGCGTTCGCTCAGGGGGGGACACCGGGGAGCTGTTTTTT.

The V call is TRBV7-9, the J call TRBJ1-4; D gene unclear. The CDR3 has 15 amino acids. The germline V and J ends were trimmed by 2 bases and 4 bases, with 11 bases remaining between them. Germline assignment: CDR1 SEHNR and CDR2 FQNEAQ (reference sequence). In nucleotides, the CDR3 is TGTGCCAGCAGCTTACAACAGAATTATAATGAAAAACTGTTTTTT. This gives the protein CASSLQQNYNEKLFF.

The rearrangement links TRBV30 to TRBJ2-2; 8 bases fit TRBD1. Germline assignment: CDR1 GTSNPN and CDR2 SVGIG (reference sequence). The junction had 1 base not matched to a gene; V was cut back by 3 bases and J by 1 base. The CDR3 consists of 14 residues. CDR3 loop: CAWRGTGNTGELFF. In DNA, the CDR3 is TGTGCCTGGAGAGGGACAGGGAACACCGGGGAGCTGTTTTTT.

V is TRBV2 and J is TRBJ2-7; tentatively, D is TRBD1 (6 bases). Germline CDR1 and CDR2: SNHLY and FYNNEI. The CDR3 has 11 residues. V was pared by 4 bases and J by 6 bases, with 7 bases between. CDR3 coding DNA: TGTGCCAGCAGTGTAGGGGGCGAGCAGTACTTC. Amino acid sequence: CASSVGGEQYF. The complete variable domain, with remaining parts taken from reference TRBV2 and TRBJ2-7, reads EPEVTQTPSHQVTQMGQEVILRCVPISNHLYFYWYRQILGQKVEFLVSFYNNEISEKSEIFDDQFSVERPDGSNFTLKIRSTKLEDSAMYFCASSVGGEQYFGPGTRLTVT.

This sequence joins TRBV11-2 and TRBJ1-4, with 10 bases identical to TRBD1. Per the germline V gene, CDR1 is SGHAT and CDR2 is FQNNGV. V shed 5 bases, J shed 4 bases, and the junction held 10 bases outside the gene matches. The CDR3 runs to 17 residues. The CDR3 DNA reads as TGTGCCAGCAGCGGCCGGGACAGGGGTGAGGGTAATGAAAAACTGTTTTTT. Protein product: CASSGRDRGEGNEKLFF.

In nucleotides, the CDR3 is TGTGCCAGCAGTTTATGGCAGGGCTATGGCTACACCTTC. Translating gives CASSLWQGYGYTF. This chain links TRBV27 with TRBJ1-2; the D gene is possibly TRBD1 (5 bases). The CDR3 is made up of 13 amino acids. Germline V gene data show CDR1 as MNHEY and CDR2 as SMNVEV (reference sequence). Trimming stripped 1 base from V and 4 bases from J, with 7 bases between.

This clone was found once. CDR3 in amino acids: CASSQGRLGSGSGDELFF. CDR3 coding DNA: TGTGCCAGCAGCCAAGGACGCCTGGGGAGCGGGAGTGGTGATGAGCTATTCTTC. The rearrangement joins TRBV4-2 to TRBJ2-1, with 8 bases identical to TRBD2. Per the germline V gene, CDR1 is LGHNA and CDR2 is YNFKEQ. This CDR3 is built from 18 residues. Trimming at V came to 1 base and at J to 16 bases, leaving 24 bases not matched to a gene.

This sequence joins TRBV7-2 and TRBJ2-7; 9 nucleotides line up with TRBD2. The CDR3 spans 14 residues. The J segment lost 6 bases and the V segment lost 3 bases, leaving 6 bases of the junction unmatched. CDR1 and CDR2 from the germline V gene are SGHTA and FQGNSA. The CDR3 DNA reads as TGTGCCAGCAGCTTTAGCGGGAGAGGGAGCGAGCAGTACTTC. Translation gives CASSFSGRGSEQYF.

This clone was seen a few times. The V and J genes are TRBV30 and TRBJ1-1; D is perhaps TRBD1 (5 bases). This CDR3 comprises 13 residues. CDR1 is GTSNPN, CDR2 SVGIG, per germline (reference sequence). The V end lost 5 bases, the J end lost 4 bases, and 14 bases lay between the germline ends. CDR3 sequence reads: CAWAGGKTTEAFF. The CDR3 DNA sequence: TGTGCCTGGGCGGGGGGGAAGACCACTGAAGCTTTCTTT.

The V and J genes are TRBV7-9 and TRBJ2-7; a possible D gene is TRBD1 (5 bases). There are 14 residues in the CDR3. Germline V lookup: CDR1 SEHNR, CDR2 FQNEAQ (reference sequence). Between the trimmed V and J ends, which lost 4 bases and 2 bases, there was a span of 12 bases. CDR3 nucleotides: TGTGCCAGCAGCTCTCGACAGACAACCTACGAGCAGTACTTC. It translates to CASSSRQTTYEQYF.

The chain is built from TRBV10-3 and TRBJ1-6, with D tentatively TRBD1 (5 bases). Trimming shortened V by 4 bases and J by 10 bases, and 20 bases separated the two germline ends. Germline V gene lookup returns CDR1 ENHRY and CDR2 SYGVKD. This CDR3 has 16 amino acids. The CDR3 nucleotides are TGTGCCATCAGTGCAGAAACTCAGGGTTTAGACTCACCCCTCCACTTT. Its translation: CAISAETQGLDSPLHF.

The chain joins TRBV6-6 to TRBJ1-5; D is possibly TRBD1 (6 bases). This CDR3 has 15 residues. Looked up from germline, CDR1 is MNHNY and CDR2 is SVGAGI (reference sequence). Between the trimmed V and J ends, which lost 6 bases and 3 bases, there was a span of 15 bases. The CDR3 DNA sequence: TGTGCCAGCAGAGCCCAGGGGCGCACCAATCAGCCCCAGCATTTT. This encodes CASRAQGRTNQPQHF.

The chain uses TRBV19 and TRBJ2-7, with a possible D match to TRBD2 (5 bases). The CDR3 has 14 amino acids. Germline-derived CDR1 and CDR2 are LNHDA and SQIVND (reference sequence). With 3 bases removed from V and 0 bases from J, the gap between germline ends came to 9 bases. The CDR3 DNA reads TGTGCCAGTAGTATTACGGGAAACTCCTACGAGCAGTACTTC. Translated, it gives CASSITGNSYEQYF.

The chain employs TRBV9 and TRBJ1-3; 7 bases align to TRBD1. Germline values: CDR1 SGDLS, CDR2 YYNGEE. This CDR3 spans 15 amino acids. V was clipped by 4 bases and J by 4 bases; unmatched bases: 8. CDR3 DNA: TGTGCCAGCAGCCAAGGGCAGGGGGGCGGAAACACCATATATTTT. Protein product: CASSQGQGGGNTIYF.

The chain carries TRBV9 and TRBJ1-3; no definite D call. The germline V and J ends were trimmed by 3 bases and 4 bases, with 8 bases remaining between them. There are 13 residues in the CDR3. In germline, CDR1 is SGDLS, CDR2 YYNGEE. CDR3 nucleotides: TGTGCCAGCAGCGCTGGAGGGGGAAACACCATATATTTT. Translated: CASSAGGGNTIYF.